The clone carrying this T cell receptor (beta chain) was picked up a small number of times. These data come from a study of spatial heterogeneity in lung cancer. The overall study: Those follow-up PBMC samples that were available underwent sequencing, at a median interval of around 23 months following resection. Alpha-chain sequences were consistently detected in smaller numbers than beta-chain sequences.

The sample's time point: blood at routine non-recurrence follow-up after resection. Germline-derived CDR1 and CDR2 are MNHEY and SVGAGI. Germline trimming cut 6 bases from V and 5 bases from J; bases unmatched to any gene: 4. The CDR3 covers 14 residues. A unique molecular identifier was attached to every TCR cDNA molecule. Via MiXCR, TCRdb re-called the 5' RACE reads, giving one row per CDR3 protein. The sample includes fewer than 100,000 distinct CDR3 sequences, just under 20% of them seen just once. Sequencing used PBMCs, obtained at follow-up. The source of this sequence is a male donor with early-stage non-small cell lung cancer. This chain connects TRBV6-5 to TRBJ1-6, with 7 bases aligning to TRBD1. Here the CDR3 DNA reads TGTGCCAGCAGGAGGGGGCAGGATAATTCACCCCTCCACTTT. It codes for CASRRGQDNSPLHF.